The present entry profiles one TCR beta chain with its context. These data originate in a study of blood T cell repertoires in COVID-19. In germline, CDR1 is SGHDN, CDR2 FVKESK. The CDR3 length is 14 residues. V lost 1 base to trimming and J lost 7 bases; unmatched junction nucleotides: 4. The table came from immunoSEQ multiplex PCR; TCRdb's copy has only in-frame clones and leaves some out. The repertoire holds roughly 200,000 clones, with 81% as singletons. This sequence originates from a middle-aged woman with COVID-19, enrolled during active disease. This chain joins TRBV14 and TRBJ1-1; 9 positions match TRBD1. The sequencing sample was made of peripheral blood. In DNA, the CDR3 is TGTGCCAGCAGCCAAGTGGGACAGGGCCTTGAAGCTTTCTTT. This encodes CASSQVGQGLEAFF.